These T cell receptor beta chains were read from a single sample in a study of somatic mutations in cytotoxic T cells in rheumatoid arthritis. Assay: immunoSEQ multiplex PCR; the TCRdb copy retains only in-frame clones and omits some. In the table there are 15,000 or so clones, roughly four fifths of which are singletons. Sequenced sample: CD8+ T cells sorted from blood. These receptors were obtained from a woman between 45 and 65 years old with rheumatoid arthritis. CDR3s leave out the opening cysteine and the closing phenylalanine or tryptophan.

>7|TRBV29-1
SVPSPLH
>13|TRBV5-1
ASSPDRTSGNTIY
>15|TRBV19
ASSTTRGTVRGEKLF
>12|TRBV7-9
ASRLDSSSYEQY
>12|TRBV18
ASSPRVSNTEAF
>13|TRBV28
ASTEDRASNQPQH
>12|TRBV19
ASSTRDPSDEQY
>11|TRBV12-5
ASGLRTFYGYT
>11|TRBV29-1
SVEEGLGEKLF
>13|TRBV5-1
ASSLDPGSNQPQH
>15|TRBV6-4
VSSPGTGVTFTGELF
>12|TRBV15
ATSRDIGGYEQY
>10|TRBV27
ASSPSFGEQF
>11|TRBV6-1
ASSETPGNTIY
>14|TRBV9
ASSVEASDGYNEQF
>12|TRBV6-1
ASSEETKNEKLF
>18|TRBV4-2
ASSQEPAGDLILAKNIQY
>13|TRBV4-3
ASSWRETSTDTQY
>11|TRBV4-1
ASSQVPGNTIY
>13|TRBV6-5
ASSYSSGGYYEQY
>11|TRBV27
ASSWGDSYEQY
>15|TRBV19
ASSIAPGAVLNQPQH
>11|TRBV6-5
ASSYGGESGYT
>11|TRBV19
AISDRVGQPQH
>12|TRBV10-3
AIGEEDSGNTIY
>14|TRBV2
ASSGGTSKWEETQY
>14|TRBV25-1
ASSEPQGALGYGYT